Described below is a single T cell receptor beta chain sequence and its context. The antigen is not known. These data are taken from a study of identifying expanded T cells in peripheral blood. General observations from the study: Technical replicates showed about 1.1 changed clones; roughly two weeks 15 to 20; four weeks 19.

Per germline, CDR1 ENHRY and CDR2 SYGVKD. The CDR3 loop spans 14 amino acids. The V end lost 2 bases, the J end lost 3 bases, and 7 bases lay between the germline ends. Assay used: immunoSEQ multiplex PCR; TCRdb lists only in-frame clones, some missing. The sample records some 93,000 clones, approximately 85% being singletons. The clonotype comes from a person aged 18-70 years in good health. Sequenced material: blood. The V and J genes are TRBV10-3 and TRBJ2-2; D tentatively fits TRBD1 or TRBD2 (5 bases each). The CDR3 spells CAISELGDTGELFF. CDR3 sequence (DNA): TGTGCCATCAGTGAGCTGGGGGACACCGGGGAGCTGTTTTTT.